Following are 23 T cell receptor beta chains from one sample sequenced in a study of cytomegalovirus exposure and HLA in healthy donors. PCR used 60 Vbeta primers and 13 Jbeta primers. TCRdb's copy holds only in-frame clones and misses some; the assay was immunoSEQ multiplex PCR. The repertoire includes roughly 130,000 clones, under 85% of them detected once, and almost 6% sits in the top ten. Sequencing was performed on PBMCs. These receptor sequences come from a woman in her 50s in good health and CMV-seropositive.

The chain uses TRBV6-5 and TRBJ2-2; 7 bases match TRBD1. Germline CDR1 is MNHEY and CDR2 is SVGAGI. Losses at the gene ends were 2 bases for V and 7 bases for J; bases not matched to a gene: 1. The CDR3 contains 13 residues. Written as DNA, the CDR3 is TGTGCCAGCAGTTACAGGGGGCACGGGGAGCTGTTTTTT. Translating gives CASSYRGHGELFF.

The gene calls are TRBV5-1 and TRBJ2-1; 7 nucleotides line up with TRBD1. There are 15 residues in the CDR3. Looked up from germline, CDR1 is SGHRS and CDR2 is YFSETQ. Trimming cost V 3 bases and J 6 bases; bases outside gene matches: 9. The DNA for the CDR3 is TGCGCCAGCAGCTACTCGCGACAGGGCATCAATGAGCAGTTCTTC. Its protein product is CASSYSRQGINEQFF. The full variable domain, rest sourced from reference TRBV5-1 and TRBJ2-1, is KAGVTQTPRYLIKTRGQQVTLSCSPISGHRSVSWYQQTPGQGLQFLFEYFSETQRNKGNFPGRFSGRQFSNSRSEMNVSTLELGDSALYLCASSYSRQGINEQFFGPGTRLTVL.

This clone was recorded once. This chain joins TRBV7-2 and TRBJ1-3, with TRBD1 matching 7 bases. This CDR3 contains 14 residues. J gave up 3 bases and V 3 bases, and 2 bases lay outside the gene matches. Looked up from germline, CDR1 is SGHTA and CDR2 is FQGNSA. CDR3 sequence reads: CASSFDRVGNTIYF. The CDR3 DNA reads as TGTGCCAGCAGCTTTGACAGGGTTGGAAACACCATATATTTT.

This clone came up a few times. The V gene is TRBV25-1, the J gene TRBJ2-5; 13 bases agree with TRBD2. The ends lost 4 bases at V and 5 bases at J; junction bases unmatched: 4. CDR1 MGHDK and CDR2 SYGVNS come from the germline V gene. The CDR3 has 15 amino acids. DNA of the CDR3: TGTGCCAGCAGTGGGACTAGCGGGGGAGCGGAGACCCAGTACTTC. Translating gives CASSGTSGGAETQYF.

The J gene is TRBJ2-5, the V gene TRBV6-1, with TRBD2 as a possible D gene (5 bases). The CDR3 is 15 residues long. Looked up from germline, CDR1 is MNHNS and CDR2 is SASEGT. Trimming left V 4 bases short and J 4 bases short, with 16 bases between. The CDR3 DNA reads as TGTGCCAGCAGTGGGCCTCCGGACTGGCGAGAGACCCAGTACTTC. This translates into CASSGPPDWRETQYF.

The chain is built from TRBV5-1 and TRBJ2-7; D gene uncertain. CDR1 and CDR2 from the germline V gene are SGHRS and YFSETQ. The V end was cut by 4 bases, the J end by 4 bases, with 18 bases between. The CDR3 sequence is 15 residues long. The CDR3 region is CASSPSSPARYEQYF. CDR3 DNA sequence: TGCGCCAGCAGCCCCTCCTCGCCGGCGAGGTACGAGCAGTACTTC.

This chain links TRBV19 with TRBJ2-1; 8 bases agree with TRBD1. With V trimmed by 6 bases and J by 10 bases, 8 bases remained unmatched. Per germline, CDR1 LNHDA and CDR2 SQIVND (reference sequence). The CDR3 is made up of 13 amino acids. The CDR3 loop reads CASRLDRVREQFF. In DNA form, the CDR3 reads TGTGCCAGTAGATTGGACAGGGTCCGCGAGCAGTTCTTC.

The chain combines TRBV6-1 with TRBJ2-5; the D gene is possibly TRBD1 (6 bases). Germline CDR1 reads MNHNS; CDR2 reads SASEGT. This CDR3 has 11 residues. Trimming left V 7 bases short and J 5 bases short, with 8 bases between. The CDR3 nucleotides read TGTGCCAGCACCGACAGGGAGACCCAGTACTTC. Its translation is CASTDRETQYF.

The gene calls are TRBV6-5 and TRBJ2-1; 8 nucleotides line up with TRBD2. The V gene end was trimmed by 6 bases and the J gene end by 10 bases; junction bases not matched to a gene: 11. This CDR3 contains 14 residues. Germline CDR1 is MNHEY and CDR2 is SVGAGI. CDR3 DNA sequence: TGTGCCAGCAGGCCCGGGGGGGCCAGAGGGGAGCAGTTCTTC. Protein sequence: CASRPGGARGEQFF.

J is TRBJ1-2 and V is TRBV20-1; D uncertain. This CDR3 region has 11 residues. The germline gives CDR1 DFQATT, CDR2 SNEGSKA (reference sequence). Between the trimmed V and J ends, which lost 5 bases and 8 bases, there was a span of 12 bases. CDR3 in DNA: TGCAGTGCTTCCGACAACTGGGGCTACACCTTC. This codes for CSASDNWGYTF.

CDR3 residues: CASRGRVNYGYTF. CDR3 nucleotides: TGTGCCAGCCGGGGGAGGGTTAACTATGGCTACACCTTC. V and J are TRBV6-5 and TRBJ1-2; D perhaps matches TRBD1 (5 bases). The V and J ends lost 8 bases and 1 base respectively, with 11 bases between them. The CDR3 extends over 13 amino acids. In germline, CDR1 is MNHEY, CDR2 SVGAGI.

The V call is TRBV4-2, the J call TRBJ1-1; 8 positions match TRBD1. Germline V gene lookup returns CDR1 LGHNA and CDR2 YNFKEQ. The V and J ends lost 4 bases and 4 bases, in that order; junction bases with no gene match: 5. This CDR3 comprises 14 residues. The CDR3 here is CASSRGQGGTEAFF. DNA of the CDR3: TGTGCCAGCAGCCGAGGACAGGGCGGCACTGAAGCTTTCTTT.

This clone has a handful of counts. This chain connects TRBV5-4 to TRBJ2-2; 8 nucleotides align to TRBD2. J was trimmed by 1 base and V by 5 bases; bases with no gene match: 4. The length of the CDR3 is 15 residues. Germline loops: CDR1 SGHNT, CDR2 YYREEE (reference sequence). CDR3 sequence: CASRIGGENTGELFF. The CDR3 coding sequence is TGTGCCAGCAGAATCGGGGGGGAGAACACCGGGGAGCTGTTTTTT.

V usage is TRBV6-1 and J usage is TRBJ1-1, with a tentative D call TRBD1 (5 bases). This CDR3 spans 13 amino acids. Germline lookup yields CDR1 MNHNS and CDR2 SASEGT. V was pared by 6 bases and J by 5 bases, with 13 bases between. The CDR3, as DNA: TGTGCCAGCAGCAGGGCAGGTGAAACTGAAGCTTTCTTT. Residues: CASSRAGETEAFF.

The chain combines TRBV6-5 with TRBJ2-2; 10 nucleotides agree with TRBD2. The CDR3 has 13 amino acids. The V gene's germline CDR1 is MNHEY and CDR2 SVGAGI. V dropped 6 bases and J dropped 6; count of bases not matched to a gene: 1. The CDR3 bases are TGTGCCAGCAGAGCGGGGGGGGCCGGGGAGCTGTTTTTT. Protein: CASRAGGAGELFF.

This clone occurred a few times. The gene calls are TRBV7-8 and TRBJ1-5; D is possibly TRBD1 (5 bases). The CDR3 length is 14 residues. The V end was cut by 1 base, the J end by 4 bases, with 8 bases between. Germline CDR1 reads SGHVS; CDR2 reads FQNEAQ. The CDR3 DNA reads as TGTGCCAGCAGCTTAGGGAGACAGAATCAGCCCCAGCATTTT. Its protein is CASSLGRQNQPQHF. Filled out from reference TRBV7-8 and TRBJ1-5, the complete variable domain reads GAGVSQSPRYKVAKRGQDVALRCDPISGHVSLFWYQQALGQGPEFLTYFQNEAQLDKSGLPSDRFFAERPEGSVSTLKIQRTQQEDSAVYLCASSLGRQNQPQHFGDGTRLSIL.

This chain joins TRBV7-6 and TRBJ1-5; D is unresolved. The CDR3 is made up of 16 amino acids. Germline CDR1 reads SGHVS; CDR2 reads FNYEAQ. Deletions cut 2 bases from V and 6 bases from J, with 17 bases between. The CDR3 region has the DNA TGTGCCAGCAGCTTAATGTTGGGCCCCACCGGTCAGCCCCAGCATTTT. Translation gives CASSLMLGPTGQPQHF. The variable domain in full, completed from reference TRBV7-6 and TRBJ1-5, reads GAGVSQSPRYKVTKRGQDVALRCDPISGHVSLYWYRQALGQGPEFLTYFNYEAQQDKSGLPNDRFSAERPEGSISTLTIQRTEQRDSAMYRCASSLMLGPTGQPQHFGDGTRLSIL.

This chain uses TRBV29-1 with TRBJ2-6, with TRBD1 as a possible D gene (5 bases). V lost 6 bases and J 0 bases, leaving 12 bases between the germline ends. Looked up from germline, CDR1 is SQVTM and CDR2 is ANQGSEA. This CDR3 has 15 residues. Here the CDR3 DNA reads TGCAGCGTCCTAGGGGATAGCTCTGGGGCCAACGTCCTGACTTTC. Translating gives CSVLGDSSGANVLTF.

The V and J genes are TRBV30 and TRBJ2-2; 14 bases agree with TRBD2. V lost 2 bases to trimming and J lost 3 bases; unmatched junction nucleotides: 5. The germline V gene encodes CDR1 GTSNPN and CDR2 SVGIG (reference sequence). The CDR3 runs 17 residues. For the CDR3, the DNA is TGTGCCTGGAGTCAACCGGGACTAGCGGGGGACACCGGGGAGCTGTTTTTT. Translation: CAWSQPGLAGDTGELFF. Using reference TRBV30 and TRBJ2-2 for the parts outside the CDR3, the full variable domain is SQTIHQWPATLVQPVGSPLSLECTVEGTSNPNLYWYRQAAGRGLQLLFYSVGIGQISSEVPQNLSASRPQDRQFILSSKKLLLSDSGFYLCAWSQPGLAGDTGELFFGEGSRLTVL.

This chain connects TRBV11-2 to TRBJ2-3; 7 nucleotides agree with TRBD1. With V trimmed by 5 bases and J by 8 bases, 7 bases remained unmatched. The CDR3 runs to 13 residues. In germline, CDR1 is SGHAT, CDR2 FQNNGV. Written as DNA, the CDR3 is TGTGCCAGCAGCCGCGACAGGGCCTCTACGCAGTATTTT. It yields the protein CASSRDRASTQYF.

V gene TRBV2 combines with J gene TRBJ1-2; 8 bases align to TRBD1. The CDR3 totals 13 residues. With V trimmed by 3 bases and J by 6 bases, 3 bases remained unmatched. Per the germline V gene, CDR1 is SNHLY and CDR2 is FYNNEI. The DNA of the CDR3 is TGTGCCAGCAGTGAGGACAGGGTGCATGGCTACACCTTC. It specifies CASSEDRVHGYTF.

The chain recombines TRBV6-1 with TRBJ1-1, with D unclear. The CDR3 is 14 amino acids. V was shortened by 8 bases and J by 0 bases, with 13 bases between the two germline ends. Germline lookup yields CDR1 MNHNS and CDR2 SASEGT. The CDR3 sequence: CASLGGLLNTEAFF. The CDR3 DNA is TGTGCCAGCTTAGGCGGGCTTCTGAACACTGAAGCTTTCTTT.

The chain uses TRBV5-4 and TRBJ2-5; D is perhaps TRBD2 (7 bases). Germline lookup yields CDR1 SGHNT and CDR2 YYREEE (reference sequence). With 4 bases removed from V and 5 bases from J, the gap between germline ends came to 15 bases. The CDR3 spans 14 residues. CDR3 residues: CASSRGADEETQYF. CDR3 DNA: TGTGCCAGCAGCCGGGGGGCCGACGAGGAGACCCAGTACTTC.